The 7 T cell receptor beta chains in this list originate from one sample, sequenced in a study of OX40 agonist ivuxolimab in advanced cancers. Using immunoSEQ multiplex PCR, the repertoire was profiled, and TCRdb retains in-frame clones only, with some absent. This sample has more than 60,000 clones, with 80% to 90% found just once. This material consisted of CD4+ or CD8+ T cells sorted from blood, taken in a trial of the OX40 agonist ivuxolimab. These receptor sequences come from an adult with an advanced solid tumor such as melanoma, head and neck, liver or kidney cancer.

CDR3 sequence: CASSPGTGGYEQYF. CDR3 nucleotides: TGTGCCAGCAGCCCGGGGACAGGGGGCTACGAGCAGTACTTC. The chain couples TRBV4-2 to TRBJ2-7, with TRBD1 matching 11 bases. Germline loops: CDR1 LGHNA, CDR2 YNFKEQ. The J segment lost 3 bases and the V segment lost 4 bases, leaving 2 bases of the junction unmatched. The CDR3 extends over 14 amino acids.

The sample holds one count of this clone. The chain is built from TRBV27 and TRBJ2-1; 7 positions agree with TRBD2. CDR1 MNHEY and CDR2 SMNVEV come from the germline V gene (reference sequence). V shed 2 bases, J shed 4 bases, and the junction held 11 bases outside the gene matches. CDR3 length: 17 residues. This CDR3 reads CASSLRMPGLLYNEQFF. In DNA, the CDR3 is TGTGCCAGCAGTTTAAGAATGCCGGGACTACTTTACAATGAGCAGTTCTTC.

This chain joins TRBV11-2 and TRBJ2-2, with TRBD2 identical over 15 bases. The CDR3 sequence is 16 residues long. CDR1 and CDR2 from the germline V gene are SGHAT and FQNNGV. With 4 bases clipped from V and 5 bases from J, the junction kept 2 bases outside the gene matches. The CDR3 sequence is CASSYGTSGGTGELFF. As DNA, the CDR3 is TGTGCCAGCAGCTACGGGACTAGCGGGGGGACCGGGGAGCTGTTTTTT.

The V gene is TRBV30, the J gene TRBJ1-6, with a tentative D call TRBD1 (6 bases). Germline V gives CDR1 GTSNPN, CDR2 SVGIG (reference sequence). CDR3 length: 14 amino acids. V shed 5 bases and J shed 8 bases, with 16 bases lying between them. The CDR3 DNA follows: TGTGCCTGGGGGGGGGCCGACAGAGATTCACCCCTCCACTTT. Its protein is CAWGGADRDSPLHF. The full variable domain, its missing parts supplied by reference TRBV30 and TRBJ1-6, is SQTIHQWPATLVQPVGSPLSLECTVEGTSNPNLYWYRQAAGRGLQLLFYSVGIGQISSEVPQNLSASRPQDRQFILSSKKLLLSDSGFYLCAWGGADRDSPLHFGNGTRLTVT.

The chain has TRBV27 and TRBJ2-1; D not certain. This CDR3 is 15 amino acids long. V was shortened by 7 bases and J by 0 bases, with 13 bases between the two germline ends. Germline values: CDR1 MNHEY, CDR2 SMNVEV (reference sequence). The CDR3 sequence is CASTNKISSYNEQFF. The DNA of the CDR3 is TGTGCCAGCACCAATAAGATCAGCTCCTACAATGAGCAGTTCTTC.

The CDR3 DNA reads as TGTGCCAGCAGCCCAGGCGGCGGGGCGGACACCATATATTTT. Its translation: CASSPGGGADTIYF. The chain recombines TRBV28 with TRBJ1-3, with a tentative D call TRBD1 (5 bases). Trimming took off 6 bases at V and 8 bases at J, with 17 bases between the two ends. Germline assignment: CDR1 MDHEN and CDR2 SYDVKM. The CDR3 consists of 14 residues. The full variable domain, completed using reference TRBV28 and TRBJ1-3, is DVKVTQSSRYLVKRTGEKVFLECVQDMDHENMFWYRQDPGLGLRLIYFSYDVKMKEKGDIPEGYSVSREKKERFSLILESASTNQTSMYLCASSPGGGADTIYFGEGSWLTVV.

As DNA, the CDR3 is TGTGCCAGCAGTCCCGGGACTAGCGGGTACGTCAACAATGAGCAGTTCTTC. Translating gives CASSPGTSGYVNNEQFF. The gene calls are TRBV25-1 and TRBJ2-1, with 12 bases that match TRBD2. The CDR3 extends over 17 amino acids. The trim removed 5 bases at V and 5 bases at J, leaving 10 bases unmatched. CDR1 MGHDK and CDR2 SYGVNS come from the germline V gene.